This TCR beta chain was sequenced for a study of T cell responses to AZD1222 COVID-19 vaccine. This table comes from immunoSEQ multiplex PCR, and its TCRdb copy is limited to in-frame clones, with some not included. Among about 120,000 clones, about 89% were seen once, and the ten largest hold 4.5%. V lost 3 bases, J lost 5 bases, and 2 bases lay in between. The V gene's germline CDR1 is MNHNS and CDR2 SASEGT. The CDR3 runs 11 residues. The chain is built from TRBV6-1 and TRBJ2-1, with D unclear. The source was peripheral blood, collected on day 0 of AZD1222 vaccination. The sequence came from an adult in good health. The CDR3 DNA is TGTGCCAGCAGTGAGAACAATGAGCAGTTCTTC. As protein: CASSENNEQFF.